The 25 T cell receptor beta chains in this list originate from one sample, sequenced in a study of T cells in Graves' hyperthyroidism and ophthalmopathy. RNA transcripts gave rise to amplified TCR beta CDR3 regions. During a first-round RT-PCR of the TCR CDR3, the HTBI primer set was used. TCRdb used MiXCR to reprocess the multiplex PCR reads, holding one entry per CDR3 protein. The repertoire holds under 350,000 distinct CDR3 sequences, with over 15% as singletons. Sequencing was carried out using blood. The source of these receptors is a woman aged 55-70 years with Graves' ophthalmopathy.

There are many counts of this clonotype. The chain uses TRBV20-1 and TRBJ1-2; no definite D call. The CDR3 covers 14 residues. Trimming took off 4 bases at V and 5 bases at J, with 17 bases between the two ends. CDR1 DFQATT and CDR2 SNEGSKA come from the germline V gene (reference sequence). The CDR3 reads CSANPMSGVYGYTF. The CDR3 region has the DNA TGCAGTGCTAACCCCATGTCGGGCGTTTATGGCTACACCTTC.

This clonotype was found many times. This sequence joins TRBV6-1 and TRBJ1-6; 8 nucleotides match TRBD1. Germline CDR1 reads MNHNS; CDR2 reads SASEGT. V was clipped by 4 bases and J by 0 bases; unmatched bases: 5. The CDR3 is made up of 17 amino acids. In DNA form, the CDR3 reads TGTGCCAGCAGTGTCCGACAGGGGAGCTCCTATAATTCACCCCTCCACTTT. Translated: CASSVRQGSSYNSPLHF.

This clonotype was seen more than once but under ten times. This chain links TRBV6-1 with TRBJ1-1, with D uncertain. This CDR3 is 13 amino acids long. V was trimmed by 7 bases and J by 1 base, leaving 10 bases between them. Germline V gene sequence: CDR1 MNHNS, CDR2 SASEGT. CDR3: CASNRLRNTEAFF. The CDR3 nucleotides read TGTGCCAGCAACCGGCTCAGGAACACTGAAGCTTTCTTT.

This clonotype was observed many times. The V call is TRBV6-1, the J call TRBJ1-4; D is undetermined. V was clipped by 6 bases and J by 5 bases, with 13 bases between them. From germline, CDR1 is MNHNS and CDR2 SASEGT. The CDR3 consists of 14 residues. The CDR3 sequence: CASSRGRPNEKLFF. In DNA form, the CDR3 reads TGTGCCAGCAGCCGCGGACGGCCCAATGAAAAACTGTTTTTT.

This clonotype was seen ten or more times. The genes are TRBV20-1 and TRBJ1-6, with 7 bases fitting TRBD1. Germline trimming cut 0 bases from V and 3 bases from J; bases unmatched to any gene: 5. The CDR3 spans 16 residues. Looked up from germline, CDR1 is DFQATT and CDR2 is SNEGSKA (reference sequence). Here the CDR3 DNA reads TGCAGTGCTAGAGATCGTCCAGGGGGCTATAATTCACCCCTCCACTTT. Translation: CSARDRPGGYNSPLHF.

The CDR3 region has the DNA TGTGCCAGCATGGCAGGGTACACCTACGAGCAGTACTTC. Translating it yields CASMAGYTYEQYF. The V and J genes are TRBV6-2 or TRBV6-3 and TRBJ2-7; a possible D gene is TRBD1 (5 bases). Trimming left V 7 bases short and J 2 bases short, with 12 bases between. CDR3 size: 13 residues. CDR1 and CDR2 (germline): MNHEY, SVGEGT.

This clonotype came up a few times. J is TRBJ2-1 and V is TRBV14, with D perhaps matching TRBD1 (6 bases). Trimming removed 0 bases from V and 0 bases from J, with 9 bases in between. The germline gives CDR1 SGHDN, CDR2 FVKESK. The CDR3 contains 16 residues. The chain's CDR3 is CASSQEGHSSYNEQFF. CDR3 DNA sequence: TGTGCCAGCAGCCAAGAGGGACACAGCTCCTACAATGAGCAGTTCTTC.

A few counts support this clonotype. This rearrangement joins TRBV5-1 to TRBJ1-4, with D unclear. Between the trimmed V and J ends, which lost 0 bases and 3 bases, there was a span of 9 bases. This CDR3 spans 15 amino acids. Germline CDR1 and CDR2: SGHRS and YFSETQ. The CDR3 nucleotides read TGCGCCAGCAGCTTGGCGGAGCTGGCTAATGAAAAACTGTTTTTT. Residues: CASSLAELANEKLFF.

The rearrangement uses TRBV6-1 and TRBJ2-2; D gene unclear. CDR1 and CDR2 (germline): MNHNS, SASEGT. V shed 7 bases and J shed 4 bases, with 4 bases lying between them. CDR3 length: 11 residues. The CDR3 region is CASMGTGELFF. In DNA, the CDR3 is TGTGCCAGCATGGGCACCGGGGAGCTGTTTTTT.

There are many counts of this clonotype. The V and J genes are TRBV7-2 and TRBJ1-5; 9 bases fit TRBD1. With 4 bases clipped from V and 5 bases from J, the junction kept 6 bases outside the gene matches. The CDR3 totals 15 residues. In germline, CDR1 is SGHTA, CDR2 FQGNSA. The DNA for the CDR3 is TGTGCCAGCAGCTGGGGACAGGGAGGGGATCAGCCCCAGCATTTT. Amino acid sequence: CASSWGQGGDQPQHF. Complete variable domain (other parts from reference TRBV7-2 and TRBJ1-5): GAGVSQSPSNKVTEKGKDVELRCDPISGHTALYWYRQSLGQGLEFLIYFQGNSAPDKSGLPSDRFSAERTGGSVSTLTIQRTQQEDSAVYLCASSWGQGGDQPQHFGDGTRLSIL.

V gene TRBV27 combines with J gene TRBJ1-5; D gene ambiguous. Per germline, CDR1 MNHEY and CDR2 SMNVEV (reference sequence). CDR3 size: 15 residues. V gave up 3 bases and J gave up 4 bases, with 13 bases separating them. CDR3 region: CASSFSPMLNQPQHF. The CDR3 DNA reads as TGTGCCAGCAGTTTTAGCCCCATGTTAAATCAGCCCCAGCATTTT.

This clonotype was recorded at least ten times. The V gene is TRBV11-2, the J gene TRBJ2-5; 7 bases line up with TRBD1. Germline CDR1 and CDR2: SGHAT and FQNNGV. The CDR3 consists of 14 residues. V lost 5 bases and J lost 9; bases outside the gene matches: 12. Here the CDR3 DNA reads TGTGCCAGCAGCCAGGACAGGCATTCGATGGCCCAGTACTTC. Protein sequence: CASSQDRHSMAQYF. Full variable domain (outside the CDR3, taken from reference TRBV11-2 and TRBJ2-5): EAGVAQSPRYKIIEKRQSVAFWCNPISGHATLYWYQQILGQGPKLLIQFQNNGVVDDSQLPKDRFSAERLKGVDSTLKIQPAKLEDSAVYLCASSQDRHSMAQYFGPGTRLLVL.

At least ten counts were recorded for this clonotype. The V and J genes are TRBV19 and TRBJ1-1; D not certain. Trimming pared 5 bases from V and 7 bases from J, leaving 11 bases between. Germline CDR1 LNHDA, CDR2 SQIVND (reference sequence). The CDR3 is made up of 12 amino acids. The CDR3 DNA reads TGTGCCAGTAGTCGACCCCGGGTTGAAGCTTTCTTT. Protein: CASSRPRVEAFF.

To note about this clonotype: This may arise from a read error, as a much more abundant clone is one base away. V and J are TRBV6-1 and TRBJ1-6; D gene uncertain. Germline assignment: CDR1 MNHNS and CDR2 SASEGT. V was pared by 6 bases and J by 7 bases, with 16 bases between. The CDR3 contains 15 residues. The DNA of the CDR3 is TGTGCCAGCAGGCCCCAGAAGGTCGGGAATTCACCCCTCCACTTT. Protein product: CASRPQKVGNSPLHF.

This chain uses TRBV14 with TRBJ2-5; D remains unclear. Germline V gene lookup returns CDR1 SGHDN and CDR2 FVKESK. V shed 4 bases and J shed 5 bases, with 11 bases lying between them. The CDR3 is 13 residues long. CDR3 DNA sequence: TGTGCCAGCAGCCCCTGGACCGGGGAGACCCAGTACTTC. Residues: CASSPWTGETQYF.

The chain uses TRBV20-1 and TRBJ1-1; the D is unclear. V was cut by 1 base and J by 9 bases, with 9 bases left in between. Germline-derived CDR1 and CDR2 are DFQATT and SNEGSKA (reference sequence). This CDR3 region has 11 residues. This CDR3 is CSARADQKAFF. For the CDR3, the DNA is TGCAGTGCTAGAGCGGACCAAAAAGCTTTCTTT.

This clonotype occurred once. V gene TRBV4-2 combines with J gene TRBJ2-6; TRBD1 is a possible D gene (5 bases). The germline V and J ends were trimmed by 4 bases and 0 bases, with 13 bases remaining between them. The CDR3 is 17 amino acids. Germline CDR1 and CDR2: LGHNA and YNFKEQ. The DNA of the CDR3 is TGTGCCAGCAGCCTTACTTCAGGGAACTCTGGGGCCAACGTCCTGACTTTC. Its protein product is CASSLTSGNSGANVLTF.

This clonotype was recorded a few times. A much larger clone is a single base away; this may be a read error. The chain couples TRBV4-3 to TRBJ2-5, with 8 bases matching TRBD1. Germline V gene data show CDR1 as LGHNA and CDR2 as YSLEER. This CDR3 contains 18 residues. V lost 1 base and J lost 5; bases outside the gene matches: 15. In DNA, the CDR3 is TGCGCCAGCAGCCAAGGATGGGGTTCGGACAGGGCCCACGAGACCCAGTACTTC. This sequence encodes CASSQGWGSDRAHETQYF.

This clonotype has a count of ten or more. The chain is built from TRBV2 and TRBJ2-3; D remains unclear. Germline values: CDR1 SNHLY, CDR2 FYNNEI. V was pared by 4 bases and J by 3 bases, with 20 bases between. This CDR3 spans 17 amino acids. In DNA, the CDR3 is TGTGCCAGCAGTGGGTTCAGGATGGGTCCAATAACAGATACGCAGTATTTT. This translates into CASSGFRMGPITDTQYF. Variable domain in full (rest from reference TRBV2 and TRBJ2-3): EPEVTQTPSHQVTQMGQEVILRCVPISNHLYFYWYRQILGQKVEFLVSFYNNEISEKSEIFDDQFSVERPDGSNFTLKIRSTKLEDSAMYFCASSGFRMGPITDTQYFGPGTRLTVL.

This clonotype was found many times. V is TRBV2 and J is TRBJ1-1; TRBD1 aligns across 7 bases. V was clipped by 7 bases and J by 4 bases; unmatched bases: 6. Per germline, CDR1 SNHLY and CDR2 FYNNEI. The CDR3 runs 13 residues. CDR3 DNA sequence: TGTGCCAGCAACTACAGGGGCGGCACTGAAGCTTTCTTT. Its protein is CASNYRGGTEAFF.

The CDR3 sequence is CASSFGQGAREKLFF. The DNA for the CDR3 is TGTGCCAGCAGCTTCGGACAGGGGGCCCGGGAAAAACTGTTTTTT. V gene TRBV7-9 combines with J gene TRBJ1-4, with 11 bases aligning to TRBD1. Germline CDR1 SEHNR, CDR2 FQNEAQ (reference sequence). With V trimmed by 3 bases and J by 8 bases, 5 bases remained unmatched. The length of the CDR3 is 15 residues. Filled out from reference TRBV7-9 and TRBJ1-4, the complete variable domain reads DTGVSQNPRHKITKRGQNVTFRCDPISEHNRLYWYRQTLGQGPEFLTYFQNEAQLEKSRLLSDRFSAERPKGSFSTLEIQRTEQGDSAMYLCASSFGQGAREKLFFGSGTQLSVL.

The sample holds a few counts of this clonotype. The chain uses TRBV6-1 and TRBJ2-5; tentative D call: TRBD2 (6 bases). Trimming took 1 base from V and 9 from J, leaving 30 bases between them. Germline V lookup: CDR1 MNHNS, CDR2 SASEGT. The CDR3 sequence is 19 residues long. The CDR3 region has the DNA TGTGCCAGCAGTGAAGTTACGGGTGGGCAGGGAGCACGGTGGGAGGCCCAGTACTTC. Protein: CASSEVTGGQGARWEAQYF.

This clonotype was detected many times. V usage is TRBV7-9 and J usage is TRBJ1-2, with TRBD1 matching over 12 bases. CDR3 size: 16 residues. Germline CDR1 and CDR2: SEHNR and FQNEAQ (reference sequence). Trimming at V came to 3 bases and at J to 3 bases, leaving 5 bases not matched to a gene. Here the CDR3 reads CASSLGQGAIDYGYTF. CDR3 in DNA: TGTGCCAGCAGCTTGGGACAGGGGGCAATCGACTATGGCTACACCTTC.

This clonotype was seen ten or more times. The chain has TRBV11-3 and TRBJ2-7, with D perhaps matching TRBD2 (5 bases). V shed 6 bases and J shed 5 bases, with 11 bases lying between them. Germline values: CDR1 SGHNT, CDR2 YENEEA. This CDR3 has 12 amino acids. The CDR3 loop reads CASSWGAHEQYF. In nucleotides, the CDR3 is TGTGCCAGCAGTTGGGGAGCCCACGAGCAGTACTTC.

Many counts were recorded for this clonotype. The chain recombines TRBV12-3 or TRBV12-4 with TRBJ1-1; maybe TRBD1 (5 bases). V was cut by 3 bases and J by 1 base, with 6 bases left in between. This CDR3 has 13 amino acids. The chain's CDR3 is CASSFGANTEAFF. The CDR3 nucleotides read TGTGCCAGCAGTTTCGGGGCGAACACTGAAGCTTTCTTT.